This TCR beta chain was captured in a study of blood T cell repertoires in COVID-19. Study at large: COVID-19 samples collected from the United States, Italy and Spain covered acute and convalescent phases. PBMCs, B-cell-depleted T cells, or T cells were the source of the cDNA or gDNA that made up the material.

Germline V lookup: CDR1 SGHNT, CDR2 YYREEE (reference sequence). The CDR3 totals 16 residues. V lost 2 bases to trimming and J lost 3 bases, with 17 bases between them. Data came from immunoSEQ multiplex PCR; TCRdb stores just in-frame clones and leaves some out. Of fewer than 300,000 clones listed, 81% were seen once; the top ten hold roughly 2.9%. This sequence originates from a woman aged 55-69 years with active or convalescent COVID-19. The V and J genes are TRBV5-4 and TRBJ2-5; a possible D gene is TRBD2 (6 bases). Material: peripheral blood. Written as DNA, the CDR3 is TGTGCCAGCAGCTTAGTAGCCGGGAGCCCCGAAGAGACCCAGTACTTC. This gives the protein CASSLVAGSPEETQYF.